This TCR beta chain originates from a study of beta chain features in type 1 diabetes. For the study at large: No age, gender or cell yield differences were seen between patients and healthy donors.

Since all of the isolated RNA was reverse transcribed, expressed TCRB transcripts were what got sequenced. The data were produced by immunoSEQ multiplex PCR, yet TCRdb's version contains in-frame clones alone and is incomplete. The top ten hold around 1.4% of the sample, which has around 140,000 clones, about 10% seen once. CD4+ naive, central memory, regulatory and stem cell-like memory cells were sorted via CD45RO/CCR7/CD25/CD127/CD95/CD27. This clone was seen a few times. What it recognizes is unknown. Notes on the study in general: Possible PCR preference for shorter templates applied equally to patients and controls.

Losses at the gene ends were 8 bases for V and 5 bases for J; bases not matched to a gene: 11. This CDR3 comprises 14 residues. Per germline, CDR1 SNHLY and CDR2 FYNNEI. V usage is TRBV2 and J usage is TRBJ2-7, with 8 bases fitting TRBD1. The specimen sequenced was naive CD4+ T cells from blood. This receptor was identified in a man between 18 and 29 years old in good health. CDR3 bases: TGTGCCAGCTCTCGGGAGACAGGGGAACACGAGCAGTACTTC. Protein: CASSRETGEHEQYF.